These 10 T cell receptor beta chains came from one sample sequenced in a study of T-cell reconstitution after alpha-beta-depleted transplantation in children. The authors prepared the TCRbeta library with unique molecular identifiers. TCRdb re-called the PCR reads through MiXCR, storing one row per CDR3 protein. The data show around 90,000 distinct CDR3 sequences, about 14% seen once. The input for sequencing was PBMCs, mostly from graft donor cells, taken 180 days after TCRalphabeta/CD19-depleted stem cell transplant. These receptors were collected from a male patient between 2 and 10 years old who had a stem cell transplant for acute lymphoblastic leukemia, so the T cells may come from the graft donor.

There are a few counts of this clonotype. This chain uses TRBV6-5 with TRBJ2-5, with TRBD2 matching over 7 bases. J gave up 4 bases and V 4 bases, and 9 bases lay outside the gene matches. This CDR3 is built from 15 residues. The germline V gene encodes CDR1 MNHEY and CDR2 SVGAGI. CDR3 sequence (DNA): TGTGCCAGCAGTTGGCTAGCGGCGACAGCAGAGACCCAGTACTTC. It codes for CASSWLAATAETQYF.

The rearrangement links TRBV24-1 to TRBJ2-1; the match to TRBD2 covers 7 bases. The junction had 8 bases not matched to a gene; V was cut back by 10 bases and J by 6 bases. From germline, CDR1 is KGHDR and CDR2 SFDVKD. This CDR3 spans 13 amino acids. CDR3 amino acids: CATGSGVFNEQFF. DNA of the CDR3: TGTGCCACGGGGAGCGGGGTGTTCAATGAGCAGTTCTTC.

This chain links TRBV24-1 with TRBJ2-7, with D perhaps given as TRBD1 or TRBD2 (6 bases each). V lost 5 bases to trimming and J lost 1 base, with 11 bases between them. The germline CDR1 and CDR2 sequences are KGHDR and SFDVKD. The CDR3 is made up of 14 amino acids. In DNA, the CDR3 is TGTGCCACCAGTGGGACGGGGGCGTCCTACGAGCAGTACTTC. Protein sequence: CATSGTGASYEQYF.

This clonotype was detected only a few times. The V gene is TRBV12-3 or TRBV12-4, the J gene TRBJ1-5; D is unclear. CDR3 length equals 12 residues. Between the trimmed V and J ends, which lost 1 base and 6 bases, there was a span of 4 bases. The CDR3 nucleotides read TGTGCCAGCAGTTTAGACAGTCAGCCCCAGCATTTT. Encoded protein: CASSLDSQPQHF.

This clonotype came up a few times. The chain employs TRBV27 and TRBJ2-1; 7 bases are shared with TRBD2. V shed 3 bases and J 5 bases; nucleotides not matched to a gene: 7. Germline loops: CDR1 MNHEY, CDR2 SMNVEV (reference sequence). The CDR3 contains 15 residues. CDR3 in DNA: TGTGCCAGCAGTTTTACTAGCGTCCTCCACAATGAGCAGTTCTTC. Protein: CASSFTSVLHNEQFF.

This clonotype has a handful of counts. The rearrangement uses TRBV12-3 or TRBV12-4 and TRBJ2-5; tentative D call: TRBD1 (6 bases). Deletions cut 6 bases from V and 5 bases from J, with 16 bases between. The CDR3 runs to 14 residues. The CDR3: CASRRTTRGETQYF. CDR3 coding DNA: TGTGCCAGCAGAAGAACTACGAGGGGGGAGACCCAGTACTTC.

The chain recombines TRBV5-1 with TRBJ2-1; D is uncertain. The CDR3 runs 13 residues. Trimming pared 0 bases from V and 6 bases from J, leaving 7 bases between. CDR1 is SGHRS and CDR2 is YFSETQ in the germline V gene. CDR3 loop: CASSLARANEQFF. Written as DNA, the CDR3 is TGCGCCAGCAGCTTGGCCCGAGCCAATGAGCAGTTCTTC. Looking up the rest from reference TRBV5-1 and TRBJ2-1 gives the full variable domain: KAGVTQTPRYLIKTRGQQVTLSCSPISGHRSVSWYQQTPGQGLQFLFEYFSETQRNKGNFPGRFSGRQFSNSRSEMNVSTLELGDSALYLCASSLARANEQFFGPGTRLTVL.

This clonotype was seen a handful of times. The V call is TRBV11-2, the J call TRBJ2-7; no reliable D call. The CDR3 length is 15 residues. The V gene lost 1 base and the J gene lost 0 bases, with 10 bases spanning the gap. CDR1 SGHAT and CDR2 FQNNGV come from the germline V gene. This CDR3 is CASSLVAVSSYEQYF. The CDR3 nucleotides are TGTGCCAGCAGCTTAGTGGCGGTGTCCTCCTACGAGCAGTACTTC.

The V gene is TRBV12-3 or TRBV12-4, the J gene TRBJ2-5, with D perhaps being TRBD1 or TRBD2 (6 bases each). The CDR3 is 14 residues long. V dropped 1 base and J dropped 6 bases, with 12 bases sitting between them. The CDR3 sequence is CASSLGGALKTQYF. The DNA of the CDR3 is TGTGCCAGCAGTTTAGGGGGGGCTTTAAAGACCCAGTACTTC.

This clonotype was recorded a few times. This chain connects TRBV5-1 to TRBJ2-5; 7 nucleotides align to TRBD1. V shed 8 bases, J shed 5 bases, and the junction held 12 bases outside the gene matches. Germline CDR1 and CDR2: SGHRS and YFSETQ. This CDR3 spans 14 amino acids. The CDR3: CASWTGAFKETQYF. CDR3 DNA: TGCGCCAGTTGGACAGGAGCCTTTAAGGAGACCCAGTACTTC.